A selection of T cell receptor beta chains follows, all from one sample in a study of shared clonotypes between healthy human individuals. Only in-frame clones appear in the TCRdb table, and some are missing; sequencing was by immunoSEQ multiplex PCR. The repertoire consists of some 1 million clones, with around 76% occurring once and the leading ten covering 1.4%. Sequencing input: memory CD4+ T cells sorted from blood. These TCRs come from a man aged 18 to 30 in good health. CDR3s include the opening cysteine and the closing phenylalanine or tryptophan. D genes are given only for firm matches. Where a row states a size, it is once, few, many or the class of an expanded clone; other rows omit it.

TRBJ1-2 . TRBV10-3 . TGTGCCATCAGTGAACAGCGAGGGGCTGGTGGCTACACCTTC CAISEQRGAGGYTF
TRBJ2-2 TRBD1 TRBV4-1 . TGCGCCAGCAGCGCCCGGACAGGGATGGCCGGGGAGCTGTTTTTT CASSARTGMAGELFF
TRBJ1-6 . TRBV5-1 few TGCGCCAGCAGCTTGATCACGGATAATAATTCACCCCTCCACTTT CASSLITDNNSPLHF
TRBJ2-2 . TRBV7-2 . TGTGCCAGCAGCTTTTCGGGACTCTTGAACACCGGGGAGCTGTTTTTT CASSFSGLLNTGELFF
TRBJ2-2 . TRBV18 . TGTGCCAGCTCACCAAACAGATTCACCGGGGAGCTGTTTTTT CASSPNRFTGELFF
TRBJ1-2 . TRBV2 . TGTGCCAGCAGACCCGACCACGGGGAGGGATATGGCTACACCTTC CASRPDHGEGYGYTF
TRBJ1-1 . TRBV5-6 . TGTGCCAGCAGCTTGGGCCACTTTGAAGCTTTCTTT CASSLGHFEAFF
TRBJ1-2 TRBD1 TRBV4-1 few TGCGCCAGCAGCCAGGCTGGACAGGGTACACTTCGCGCCAACTATGGCTACACCTTC CASSQAGQGTLRANYGYTF
TRBJ2-3 . TRBV5-4 . TGTGCCAGCAGCTTGGGACAGTTCGTTAGCACAGATACGCAGTATTTT CASSLGQFVSTDTQYF
TRBJ1-4 . TRBV27 . TGTGCCAGCCGTCCTAGCCTCTCAAGAAATGAAAAACTGTTTTTT CASRPSLSRNEKLFF
TRBJ1-3 TRBD1 TRBV5-4 . TGTGCCAGCAGCTTGGCCGCAGGGGGAGGAAACACCATATATTTT CASSLAAGGGNTIYF
TRBJ1-2 . TRBV11-2 . TGTGCCAGCAGCTCGGACGGGTTCTATGGCTACACCTTC CASSSDGFYGYTF
TRBJ2-5 . TRBV5-1 . TGCGCCAGCAGCCTGCGGGGCAGCCGACAAGAGACCCAGTACTTC CASSLRGSRQETQYF
TRBJ1-1 . TRBV2 . TGTGCCAGCAACCTAATGAACACTGAAGCTTTCTTT CASNLMNTEAFF
TRBJ1-1 . TRBV7-6 . TGTGCCAGCAGCTTAGGGGAAGGGGTTACTGAAGCTTTCTTT CASSLGEGVTEAFF
TRBJ1-1 TRBD1 TRBV27 . TGTGCCAGCAGTGACAGGGAGTACACTGAAGCTTTCTTT CASSDREYTEAFF
TRBJ1-1 . TRBV6-4 . TGTGCCAGCAGAGAAGGGCGCGCAGGGGCTCTTTCATTGAACACTGAAGCTTTCTTT CASREGRAGALSLNTEAFF
TRBJ2-4 TRBD2 TRBV7-9 . TGTGCCAGCAGCTTAGCGGGGGGGAAAAACATTCAGTACTTC CASSLAGGKNIQYF
TRBJ2-2 . TRBV28 once TGTGCCAGCAGTCAGGGATCCGGGGAGCTGTTTTTT CASSQGSGELFF
TRBJ1-6 . TRBV7-9 few TGTGCCAGCAGCCGAGGGACAAGGAATTCACCCCTCCACTTT CASSRGTRNSPLHF
TRBJ2-4 . TRBV11-2 . TGTGCCAGCAGCTTAGATGGGGCCAAAAACATTCAGTACTTC CASSLDGAKNIQYF
TRBJ2-7 . TRBV5-4 . TGTGCCAGCAGCTTCGGGAGCTACGAGCAGTACTTC CASSFGSYEQYF
TRBJ1-1 . TRBV28 few TGTGCCAGCAGCCGCGGCCCTCAGGGGAACACTGAAGCTTTCTTT CASSRGPQGNTEAFF
TRBJ2-7 . TRBV7-2 . TGTGCCAGCAGCTACCTGAGGGGCGTCGAGCAGTACTTC CASSYLRGVEQYF
TRBJ2-5 TRBD1 TRBV5-1 . TGCGCCAGCAGCTCGACAGGGGAAGAGACCCAGTACTTC CASSSTGEETQYF
TRBJ1-3 . TRBV30 many TGTGCCTGGAGTGTTGGGGGGCGCACTGGAAACACCATATATTTT CAWSVGGRTGNTIYF
TRBJ2-1 . TRBV16 few TGTGCCAGCAGCCAATCGACCAGGGGCTACTCCAATGAGCAGTTCTTC CASSQSTRGYSNEQFF
TRBJ1-6 TRBD1 TRBV6-5 few TGTGCCAGCAGTTACTCGGACAGGGACTCACCCCTCCACTTT CASSYSDRDSPLHF
TRBJ1-2 . TRBV2 . TGTGCCAGCACCCCACAGGGAGTAAACTATGGCTACACCTTC CASTPQGVNYGYTF
TRBJ2-5 . TRBV2 . TGTGCCAGCAGCCAAACCGGGAGAGAGACCCAGTACTTC CASSQTGRETQYF
TRBJ1-1 . TRBV2 . TGTGCCAGCAGTGGACGGGGACGGACTGAAGCTTTCTTT CASSGRGRTEAFF
TRBJ1-1 . TRBV11-2 few TGTGCCAGCAGCTTAACAGGGATGAACACTGAAGCTTTCTTT CASSLTGMNTEAFF
TRBJ2-5 . TRBV18 once TGTGCCAGCTCCCGGGAGTGGGGGTTAGAGACCCAGTACTTC CASSREWGLETQYF
TRBJ1-4 . TRBV18 . TGTGCCAGCTCACCACCTTTAGGGGACGGTATGAACGGGCTGTTTTTT CASSPPLGDGMNGLFF
TRBJ2-3 . TRBV4-1 many TGCGCCAGCAGCCAAGCCCTCCACGTGGCTAGCGATAGCACAGATACGCAGTATTTT CASSQALHVASDSTDTQYF
TRBJ1-2 TRBD1 TRBV9 . TGTGCCAGCAGCAGGTCCGGGACAGCAAATGGCTACACCTTC CASSRSGTANGYTF
TRBJ2-1 TRBD2 TRBV4-3 . TGCGCCAGCAGCCAGGGGCGGGAGGTTGGCTACAATGAGCAGTTCTTC CASSQGREVGYNEQFF
TRBJ1-2 . TRBV11-1 . TGTGCCAGCAGCTTAGGAGGAGAACAGGGTCGGATAGCCTATGGCTACACCTTC CASSLGGEQGRIAYGYTF
TRBJ1-2 TRBD1 TRBV19 . TGTGCCAGTAGTATTTACAGGGGAGGTGGCTACACCTTC CASSIYRGGGYTF
TRBJ2-7 . TRBV7-2 . TGTGCCAGCCGCGGGTCTCCCTACGAGCAGTACTTC CASRGSPYEQYF
TRBJ2-3 . TRBV6-4 . TGTGCCAGCAGTGAGACCGACACAGATACGCAGTATTTT CASSETDTDTQYF
TRBJ2-7 . TRBV21-1 . TGTGCCAGCAGCAAAGCAGGACAGGGGGCCTCCTCCTACGAGCAGTACTTC CASSKAGQGASSYEQYF
TRBJ2-5 TRBD2 TRBV27 . TGTGCCACCTCCCCTCGAGGGAGGGGTGGGGAGACCCAGTACTTC CATSPRGRGGETQYF
TRBJ2-2 . TRBV7-2 once TGTGCCAGCAGCCCCAGGGAAACCGGGGAGCTGTTTTTT CASSPRETGELFF
TRBJ1-5 TRBD1 TRBV11-2 . TGTGCCAGCAGCTTTCTAGGGGGCACGGAGCCCCAGCATTTT CASSFLGGTEPQHF
TRBJ2-5 TRBD2 TRBV5-4 . TGTGCCAGCAGCCCGAAGACTAGCGGGGGGACGAAAGAGACCCAGTACTTC CASSPKTSGGTKETQYF
TRBJ1-1 TRBD1 TRBV29-1 . TGCAGCGTCGACAGGGTGGCAGGGACTGAAGCTTTCTTT CSVDRVAGTEAFF
TRBJ1-2 TRBD1 TRBV18 . TGTGCCAGCTCAGCAATAACAGGGGAACCCTATGGCTACACCTTC CASSAITGEPYGYTF
TRBJ2-2 TRBD2 TRBV27 . TGTGCCAGCGGACTAGGGGATGTTACCGGGGAGCTGTTTTTT CASGLGDVTGELFF
TRBJ2-1 . TRBV18 few TGTGCCAGCTCACCAGACAAGTCCTACAATGAGCAGTTCTTC CASSPDKSYNEQFF
TRBJ2-7 TRBD1 TRBV11-2 . TGTGCCAGCAGCTCGACAGGGTTCGAGCAGTACTTC CASSSTGFEQYF
TRBJ2-2 . TRBV27 . TGTGCCAGCAGTATCTCGACGGCCGGGGAGCTGTTTTTT CASSISTAGELFF
TRBJ2-5 TRBD2 TRBV11-2 . TGTGCCAGCAGCCTATGGGGGGCGGGAGGGCCGAAAGAGACCCAGTACTTC CASSLWGAGGPKETQYF
TRBJ2-7 TRBD2 TRBV27 . TGTGCCAGCAGTCCCACGATATCCAGCGGGAGGGCCAACTCCCACTACGAGCAGTACTTC CASSPTISSGRANSHYEQYF
TRBJ1-1 TRBD1 TRBV9 . TGTGCCAGCTCTTGGGGACAGGGCCGGAACACTGAAGCTTTCTTT CASSWGQGRNTEAFF
TRBJ2-1 . TRBV5-1 few TGCGCCAGCAGCTTGGGACTGGGTGACTACAATGAGCAGTTCTTC CASSLGLGDYNEQFF
TRBJ2-5 TRBD2 TRBV18 . TGTGCCAGCTCACCGGGCGGGACTAGCAGAATACAAGAGACCCAGTACTTC CASSPGGTSRIQETQYF
TRBJ2-7 TRBD1 TRBV30 . TGTGCCTGGAGTAGGGGACAGGGCTTCTACGAGCAGTACTTC CAWSRGQGFYEQYF
TRBJ1-1 . TRBV5-4 . TGTGCCAGCAGCTCGCGGACGGCGAACACTGAAGCTTTCTTT CASSSRTANTEAFF
TRBJ2-4 TRBD2 TRBV5-4 . TGTGCCAGCAGCTTGGGTTCTAGCGGGAGTTCAGTCAAAAACATTCAGTACTTC CASSLGSSGSSVKNIQYF